The TCR beta chain under discussion was sequenced for a study of CD8 T cells in ankylosing spondylitis. Comments on this clonotype: Its matching antigen is unknown.

TCRdb recomputed calls from the 5' RACE reads with MiXCR, one row per CDR3 protein. The sample has some 450,000 distinct CDR3 sequences; 17% are singletons. General study findings and limits: The study looked at matched synovial fluid samples from ankylosing spondylitis patients. Disease-linked clones were reported to be significantly enriched there. One TCR beta motif, made up of roughly eight highly homologous variants, appeared characteristic of ankylosing spondylitis blood. There were earlier reports of some motif variants in reactive arthritis synovial fluid and blood.

The CDR3 runs to 13 residues. With 6 bases removed from V and 7 bases from J, the gap between germline ends came to 12 bases. The chain employs TRBV12-3 or TRBV12-4 and TRBJ2-2; a possible D gene is TRBD2 (6 bases). This receptor was obtained from a male donor with ankylosing spondylitis. Material for sequencing was blood, either unsorted or a sorted T cell fraction (not recorded which). The chain's CDR3 is CASRGTQSGELFF. CDR3 in DNA: TGTGCCAGCAGGGGGACTCAAAGCGGGGAGCTGTTTTTT.